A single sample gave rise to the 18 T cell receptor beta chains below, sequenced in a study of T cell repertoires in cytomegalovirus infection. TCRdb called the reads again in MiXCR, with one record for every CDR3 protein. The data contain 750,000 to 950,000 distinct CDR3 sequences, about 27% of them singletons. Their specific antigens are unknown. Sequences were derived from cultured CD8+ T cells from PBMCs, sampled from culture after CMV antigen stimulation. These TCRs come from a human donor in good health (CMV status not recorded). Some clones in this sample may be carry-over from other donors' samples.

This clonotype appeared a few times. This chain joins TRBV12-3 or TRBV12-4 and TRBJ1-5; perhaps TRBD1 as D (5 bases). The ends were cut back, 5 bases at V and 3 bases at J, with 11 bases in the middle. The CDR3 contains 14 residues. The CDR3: CASSRRGLNQPQHF. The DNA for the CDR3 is TGTGCCAGCAGTCGGAGGGGCCTCAATCAGCCCCAGCATTTT.

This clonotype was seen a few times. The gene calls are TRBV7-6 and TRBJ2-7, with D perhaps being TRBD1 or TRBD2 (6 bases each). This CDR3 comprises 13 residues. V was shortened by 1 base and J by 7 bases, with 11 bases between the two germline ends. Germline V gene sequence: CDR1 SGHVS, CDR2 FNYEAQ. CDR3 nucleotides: TGTGCCAGCAGCTTAGGCGGGACACCTGAGCAGTACGTC. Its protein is CASSLGGTPEQYV.

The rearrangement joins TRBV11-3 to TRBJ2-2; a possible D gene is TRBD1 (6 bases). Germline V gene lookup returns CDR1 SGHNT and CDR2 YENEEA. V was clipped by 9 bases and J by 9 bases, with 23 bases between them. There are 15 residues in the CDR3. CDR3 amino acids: CARTPHGQSKRELFF. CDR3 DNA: TGTGCCAGAACTCCCCATGGACAGTCCAAAAGGGAGCTGTTTTTT.

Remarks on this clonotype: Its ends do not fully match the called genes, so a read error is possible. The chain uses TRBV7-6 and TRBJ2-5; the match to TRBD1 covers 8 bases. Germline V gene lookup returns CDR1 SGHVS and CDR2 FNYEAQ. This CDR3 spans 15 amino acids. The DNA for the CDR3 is TGTGCTAGCAGCCCTGCACAGGGGGTGGCTGAGACCCAGTACTTC. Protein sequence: CASSPAQGVAETQYF.

The DNA of the CDR3 is TGTGCCAGCGGCTCGGGCCCCTCCTACGAGCAGTACTTC. This gives the protein CASGSGPSYEQYF. The gene calls are TRBV12-3 or TRBV12-4 and TRBJ2-7; unclear D gene. The CDR3 is 13 amino acids. Between the trimmed V and J ends, which lost 8 bases and 0 bases, there was a span of 11 bases.

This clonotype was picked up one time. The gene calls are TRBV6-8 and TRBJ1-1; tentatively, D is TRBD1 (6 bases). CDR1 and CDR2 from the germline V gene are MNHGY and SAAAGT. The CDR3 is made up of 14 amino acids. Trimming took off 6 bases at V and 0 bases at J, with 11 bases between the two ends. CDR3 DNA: TGTGCCAGCAGGGAGGACAGTTTGAACACTGAAGCTTTCTTT. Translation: CASREDSLNTEAFF.

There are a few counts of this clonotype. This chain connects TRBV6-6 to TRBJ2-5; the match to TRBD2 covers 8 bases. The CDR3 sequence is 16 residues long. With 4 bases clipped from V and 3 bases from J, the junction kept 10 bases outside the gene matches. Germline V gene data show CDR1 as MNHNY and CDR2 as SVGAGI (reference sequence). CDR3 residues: CASSSRGLASEETQYF. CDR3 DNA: TGTGCCAGCAGTTCCCGCGGACTAGCTTCAGAAGAGACCCAGTACTTC.

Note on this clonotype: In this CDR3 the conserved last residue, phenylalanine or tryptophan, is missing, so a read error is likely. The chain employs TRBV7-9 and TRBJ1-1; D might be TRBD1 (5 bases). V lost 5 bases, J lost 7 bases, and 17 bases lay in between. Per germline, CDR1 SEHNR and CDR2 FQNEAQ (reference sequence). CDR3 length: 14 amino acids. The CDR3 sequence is CASSTTTASLEAFC. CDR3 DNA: TGTGCCAGCAGCACGACGACAGCGTCCCTTGAAGCTTTCTGT.

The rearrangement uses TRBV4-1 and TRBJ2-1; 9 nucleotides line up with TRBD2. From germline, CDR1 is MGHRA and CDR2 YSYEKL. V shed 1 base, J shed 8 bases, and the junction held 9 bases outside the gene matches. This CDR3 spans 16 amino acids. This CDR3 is CASSQVTAGGLHEQFF. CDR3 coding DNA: TGCGCCAGCAGCCAAGTAACCGCGGGGGGGCTCCATGAGCAGTTCTTC.

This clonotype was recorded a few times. CDR3 in amino acids: CASSGPGVEAFF. The DNA for the CDR3 is TGTGCCAGCTCTGGTCCAGGGGTTGAAGCTTTCTTT. The chain joins TRBV12-3 or TRBV12-4 to TRBJ1-1; D may be TRBD1 (6 bases). Trimming took 8 bases from V and 7 from J, leaving 14 bases between them. The CDR3 totals 12 residues.

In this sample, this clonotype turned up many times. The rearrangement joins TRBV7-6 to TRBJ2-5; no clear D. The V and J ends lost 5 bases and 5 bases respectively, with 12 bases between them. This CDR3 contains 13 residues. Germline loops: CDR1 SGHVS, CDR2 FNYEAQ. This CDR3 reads CASSPTLEETQYF. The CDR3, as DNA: TGTGCCAGCAGCCCCACCTTGGAGGAGACCCAGTACTTC.

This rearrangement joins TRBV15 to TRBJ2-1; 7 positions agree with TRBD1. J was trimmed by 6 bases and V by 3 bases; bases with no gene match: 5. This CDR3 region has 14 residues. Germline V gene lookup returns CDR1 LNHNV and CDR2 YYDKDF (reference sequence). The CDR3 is CATSRSGTVNEQFF. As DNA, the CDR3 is TGTGCCACCAGCAGGTCCGGGACAGTCAATGAGCAGTTCTTC.

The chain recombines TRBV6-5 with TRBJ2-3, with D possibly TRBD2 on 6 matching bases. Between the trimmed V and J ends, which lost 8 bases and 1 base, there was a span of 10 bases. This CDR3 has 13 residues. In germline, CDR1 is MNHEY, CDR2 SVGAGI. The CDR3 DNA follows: TGTGCCAGCCGCGGGGACCGCACAGATACGCAGTATTTT. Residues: CASRGDRTDTQYF.

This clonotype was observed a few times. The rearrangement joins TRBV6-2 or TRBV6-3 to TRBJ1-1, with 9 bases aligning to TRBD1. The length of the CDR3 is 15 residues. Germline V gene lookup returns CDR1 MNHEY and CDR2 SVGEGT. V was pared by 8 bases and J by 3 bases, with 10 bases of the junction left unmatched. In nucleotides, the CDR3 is TGTGCCAGCGGAGGAATGGGACAGGGCGACACTGAAGCTTTCTTT. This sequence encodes CASGGMGQGDTEAFF.

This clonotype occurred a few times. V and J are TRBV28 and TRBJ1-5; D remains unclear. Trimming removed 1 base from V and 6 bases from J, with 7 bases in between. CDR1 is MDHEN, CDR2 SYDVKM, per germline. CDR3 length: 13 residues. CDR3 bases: TGTGCCAGCAGTTTATTATCGGTTCAGCCCCAGCATTTT. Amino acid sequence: CASSLLSVQPQHF.

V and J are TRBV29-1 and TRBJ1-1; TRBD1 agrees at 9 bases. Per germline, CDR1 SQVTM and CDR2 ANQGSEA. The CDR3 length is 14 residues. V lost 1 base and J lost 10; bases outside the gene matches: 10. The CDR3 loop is CSVEGDREYASAFF. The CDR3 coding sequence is TGCAGCGTTGAAGGGGACAGGGAGTATGCTTCAGCTTTCTTT.

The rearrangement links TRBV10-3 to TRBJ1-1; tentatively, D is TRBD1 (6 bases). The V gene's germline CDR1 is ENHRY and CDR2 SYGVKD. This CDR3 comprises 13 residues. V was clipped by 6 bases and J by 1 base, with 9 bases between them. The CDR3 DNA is TGTGCCATCAGATTGGACAGGAACACTGAAGCTTTCTTT. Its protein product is CAIRLDRNTEAFF.

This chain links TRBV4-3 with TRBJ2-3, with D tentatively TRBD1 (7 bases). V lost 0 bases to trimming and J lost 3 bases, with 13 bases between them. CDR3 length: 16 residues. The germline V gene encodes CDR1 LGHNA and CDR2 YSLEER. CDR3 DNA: TGCGCCAGCAGCCAAGATATATCAGGGGGGACAGATACGCAGTATTTT. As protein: CASSQDISGGTDTQYF.